A single sample gave rise to the 14 T cell receptor beta chains below, sequenced in a study of T cell repertoires in cytomegalovirus infection. Via MiXCR, TCRdb re-called the reads, giving one row per CDR3 protein. This sample has nearly 650,000 distinct CDR3 sequences, with 20% to 25% found just once. The sequenced material came from CD8+ T cells from PBMCs. The origin of the receptors is a human donor in good health (CMV status not recorded). Some clones in this sample may be carry-over from other donors' samples.

This clonotype was counted only a few times. Here the CDR3 reads CSAAAIGATEAFF. For the CDR3, the DNA is TGCAGTGCAGCCGCGATTGGGGCCACTGAAGCTTTCTTT. The gene calls are TRBV20-1 and TRBJ1-1, with D tentatively TRBD1 (5 bases). Germline-derived CDR1 and CDR2 are DFQATT and SNEGSKA (reference sequence). The CDR3 is 13 residues long. V was pared by 6 bases and J by 4 bases, with 15 bases between.

This chain connects TRBV7-3 to TRBJ1-2, with 7 bases fitting TRBD1. CDR3 length: 18 residues. Losses at the gene ends were 3 bases for V and 2 bases for J; bases not matched to a gene: 15. The germline V gene has CDR1 SGHTA and CDR2 FQGTGA. DNA for the CDR3: TGTGCCAGCAGCTTTTCATCAGGACACAGGGGATCCAACTATGGCTACACCTTC. The encoded protein is CASSFSSGHRGSNYGYTF. Filled out from reference TRBV7-3 and TRBJ1-2, the complete variable domain reads GAGVSQTPSNKVTEKGKYVELRCDPISGHTALYWYRQSLGQGPEFLIYFQGTGAADDSGLPNDRFFAVRPEGSVSTLKIQRTERGDSAVYLCASSFSSGHRGSNYGYTFGSGTRLTVV.

V usage is TRBV13 and J usage is TRBJ1-1, with 7 bases fitting TRBD1. The CDR3 has 14 residues. CDR1 is PRHDT, CDR2 FYEKMQ, per germline (reference sequence). V dropped 5 bases and J dropped 4; count of bases not matched to a gene: 7. For the CDR3, the DNA is TGTGCCAGCAGCACTGGCTCAGGGGGCACTGAAGCTTTCTTT. It encodes CASSTGSGGTEAFF.

Only a few counts were recorded for this clonotype. This sequence joins TRBV20-1 and TRBJ1-2; D gene unclear. The CDR3 contains 10 residues. Trimming stripped 1 base from V and 8 bases from J, with 5 bases between. Germline V lookup: CDR1 DFQATT, CDR2 SNEGSKA (reference sequence). In nucleotides, the CDR3 is TGCAGTGCTAGAGCCGGGGGCTACACCTTC. Translating gives CSARAGGYTF.

This clonotype was seen only a few times. This chain joins TRBV2 and TRBJ2-1; D possibly uses TRBD1 or TRBD2 (5 bases each). V was pared by 10 bases and J by 0 bases, with 22 bases between. The CDR3 loop spans 17 amino acids. Germline CDR1 is SNHLY and CDR2 is FYNNEI. This CDR3 reads CAKTRPRDGTSYNEQFF. CDR3 DNA sequence: TGTGCCAAAACTCGCCCTCGGGACGGAACCTCCTACAATGAGCAGTTCTTC.

This clonotype appeared a few times. The chain is built from TRBV14 and TRBJ2-7; D possibly uses TRBD1 or TRBD2 (5 bases each). There are 15 residues in the CDR3. Trimming took off 0 bases at V and 4 bases at J, with 13 bases between the two ends. CDR1 and CDR2 (germline): SGHDN, FVKESK. Here the CDR3 DNA reads TGTGCCAGCAGCCAAGAGGGGGTCAACCCTTACGAGCAGTACTTC. It yields the protein CASSQEGVNPYEQYF.

The sample holds a few counts of this clonotype. The chain combines TRBV23-1 with TRBJ1-2; 9 nucleotides match TRBD1. TRBV23-1 is an ORF, with its function uncertain. This CDR3 has 17 residues. V was pared by 6 bases and J by 6 bases, with 17 bases of the junction left unmatched. DNA for the CDR3: TGCGCCAGCAGATACCGGGACAGGGTATCGGACCGTGATGGCTACACCTTC. Translation: CASRYRDRVSDRDGYTF.

In this sample, this clonotype turned up many times. The V gene is TRBV7-2, the J gene TRBJ2-7; either TRBD1 or TRBD2 may supply D (5 bases each). V lost 3 bases to trimming and J lost 5 bases, with 14 bases between them. Per germline, CDR1 SGHTA and CDR2 FQGNSA. CDR3 length: 14 amino acids. As DNA, the CDR3 is TGTGCCAGCAGCTTCTGGACGGGACCGGACGAGCAGTACTTC. Amino acid sequence: CASSFWTGPDEQYF.

This clonotype was recorded many times. The V call is TRBV5-4, the J call TRBJ1-2; 8 nucleotides line up with TRBD1. V shed 2 bases and J 6 bases; nucleotides not matched to a gene: 12. The CDR3 runs 16 residues. CDR1 SGHNT and CDR2 YYREEE come from the germline V gene (reference sequence). The CDR3 is CASSFPPSTGEDGYTF. The CDR3 coding sequence is TGTGCCAGCAGCTTTCCTCCATCGACAGGGGAGGATGGCTACACCTTC.

This clonotype has a count of ten or more. The CDR3 sequence: CASSLVSGGNHEQFF. The CDR3, as DNA: TGTGCCAGCAGCTTAGTTAGCGGGGGGAACCATGAGCAGTTCTTC. The V call is TRBV7-9, the J call TRBJ2-1, with 10 bases lining up with TRBD2. V lost 1 base and J lost 8; bases outside the gene matches: 5. This CDR3 comprises 15 residues. Germline V gene data show CDR1 as SEHNR and CDR2 as FQNEAQ (reference sequence).

This clonotype was seen a handful of times. The chain is built from TRBV5-6 and TRBJ2-1; tentatively, D is TRBD1 (5 bases). Germline-derived CDR1 and CDR2 are SGHDT and YYEEEE. V lost 5 bases to trimming and J lost 0 bases, with 15 bases between them. The CDR3 length is 16 residues. In DNA form, the CDR3 reads TGTGCCAGCAGTCCGGACACTTCGAGCTCCTACAATGAGCAGTTCTTC. Protein: CASSPDTSSSYNEQFF.

The chain employs TRBV2 and TRBJ2-4; D unresolved. Germline CDR1 reads SNHLY; CDR2 reads FYNNEI. The CDR3 consists of 15 residues. V lost 1 base to trimming and J lost 3 bases, with 10 bases between them. The CDR3 reads CASSEGWHYKNIQYF. CDR3 in DNA: TGTGCCAGCAGTGAAGGTTGGCATTACAAAAACATTCAGTACTTC. The entire variable domain, with the rest obtained from reference TRBV2 and TRBJ2-4, is as follows: EPEVTQTPSHQVTQMGQEVILRCVPISNHLYFYWYRQILGQKVEFLVSFYNNEISEKSEIFDDQFSVERPDGSNFTLKIRSTKLEDSAMYFCASSEGWHYKNIQYFGAGTRLSVL.

Turning to this clonotype: Its ends do not fully match the called genes, so a read error is possible. The chain links TRBV4-3 to TRBJ1-2; no clear D. The CDR3 spans 16 residues. Per germline, CDR1 LGHNA and CDR2 YSLEER. CDR3 region: CASSQDLIDEDYRYTF. CDR3 nucleotide sequence: TGCGCCAGCAGCCAAGATCTAATAGACGAGGACTATCGCTACACCTTC.

This clonotype was found many times. The chain links TRBV7-6 to TRBJ2-5; no clear D gene. This CDR3 has 13 amino acids. Deletions cut 6 bases from V and 1 base from J, with 9 bases between. Germline-derived CDR1 and CDR2 are SGHVS and FNYEAQ. The CDR3 loop is CASSTTVQETQYF. CDR3 bases: TGTGCCAGCAGTACAACAGTCCAAGAGACCCAGTACTTC.